This record covers a single T cell receptor (beta chain). The source of the sample is a study of blood T cell repertoires in COVID-19. The V end lost 0 bases, the J end lost 0 bases, and 11 bases lay between the germline ends. From germline, CDR1 is SNHLY and CDR2 FYNNEI. The CDR3 runs 17 residues. The protocol was immunoSEQ multiplex PCR, while the TCRdb copy is restricted to in-frame clones and leaves out a portion. The data hold roughly 100,000 clones, with 87% observed a single time. V usage is TRBV2 and J usage is TRBJ2-2, with D perhaps TRBD2 (5 bases). The sample was peripheral blood. The source is a man aged 45 to 65 in a cohort sampled during active COVID-19. CDR3 sequence: CASSEAGGTANTGELFF. The CDR3 DNA reads as TGTGCCAGCAGTGAAGCAGGAGGAACCGCGAACACCGGGGAGCTGTTTTTT.